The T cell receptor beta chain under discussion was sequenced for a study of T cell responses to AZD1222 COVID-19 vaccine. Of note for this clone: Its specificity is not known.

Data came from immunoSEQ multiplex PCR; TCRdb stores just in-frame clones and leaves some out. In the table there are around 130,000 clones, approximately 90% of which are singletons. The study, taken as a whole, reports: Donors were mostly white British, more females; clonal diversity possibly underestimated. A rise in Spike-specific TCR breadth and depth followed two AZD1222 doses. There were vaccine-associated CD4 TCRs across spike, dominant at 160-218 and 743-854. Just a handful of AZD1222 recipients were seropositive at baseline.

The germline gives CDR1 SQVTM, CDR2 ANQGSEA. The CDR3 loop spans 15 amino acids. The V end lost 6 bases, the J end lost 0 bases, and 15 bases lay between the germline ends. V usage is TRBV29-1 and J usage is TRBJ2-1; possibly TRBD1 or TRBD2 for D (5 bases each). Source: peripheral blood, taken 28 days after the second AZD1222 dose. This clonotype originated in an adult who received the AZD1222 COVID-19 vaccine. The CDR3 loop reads CSVKGPTSSYNEQFF. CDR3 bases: TGCAGCGTGAAGGGACCCACGAGCTCCTACAATGAGCAGTTCTTC.